This entry lists 27 T cell receptor beta chains sequenced from one sample in a study of T cell changes during pregnancy in multiple sclerosis. The repertoire was sequenced with immunoSEQ multiplex PCR; TCRdb's copy has only in-frame clones and lacks some. The sample yields 50,000 or so clones, about 91% seen once. The material was CD8+ T cells from peripheral blood mononuclear cells, obtained after pregnancy. All receptors come from a female donor with multiple sclerosis, enrolled in a pregnancy study.

J is TRBJ1-6 and V is TRBV6-4; TRBD1 agrees at 8 bases. Germline lookup yields CDR1 MRHNA and CDR2 SNTAGT. J was trimmed by 7 bases and V by 3 bases; bases with no gene match: 2. There are 14 residues in the CDR3. CDR3 sequence: CASSERTGNSPLHF. The CDR3 DNA sequence: TGTGCCAGCAGTGAAAGGACAGGGAATTCACCCCTCCACTTT.

The CDR3 DNA follows: TGTGCCACCAGATCTCTCGGGGGCACTGAAGCTTTCTTT. Its protein is CATRSLGGTEAFF. The V gene is TRBV15, the J gene TRBJ1-1, with D possibly matching TRBD1 (5 bases). With 6 bases removed from V and 4 bases from J, the gap between germline ends came to 12 bases. This CDR3 contains 13 residues. Per the germline V gene, CDR1 is LNHNV and CDR2 is YYDKDF (reference sequence).

This chain joins TRBV19 and TRBJ1-2, with 8 bases lining up with TRBD1. The CDR3 length is 14 residues. Germline CDR1 reads LNHDA; CDR2 reads SQIVND (reference sequence). V shed 7 bases, J shed 4 bases, and the junction held 8 bases outside the gene matches. CDR3 sequence (DNA): TGTGCCAGTATATCGACAGGGGAGTCCTATGGCTACACCTTC. Translation gives CASISTGESYGYTF.

The CDR3 DNA reads TGTGCCACCAGCAAAAGGGGACAGACCTACGAGCAGTACTTC. It codes for CATSKRGQTYEQYF. This chain joins TRBV15 and TRBJ2-7; 7 bases align to TRBD1. The junction had 5 bases not matched to a gene; V was cut back by 4 bases and J by 2 bases. The CDR3 totals 14 residues. CDR1 and CDR2 from the germline V gene are LNHNV and YYDKDF (reference sequence).

This clone was detected a few times. The chain has TRBV14 and TRBJ2-5, with 10 bases aligning to TRBD2. CDR1 and CDR2 (germline): SGHDN, FVKESK. With 0 bases clipped from V and 2 bases from J, the junction kept 6 bases outside the gene matches. CDR3 length equals 17 residues. As DNA, the CDR3 is TGTGCCAGCAGCCAAGAGAGGTTAGCGGGGGGTCAAGAGACCCAGTACTTC. This translates into CASSQERLAGGQETQYF. Together with reference TRBV14 and TRBJ2-5, the CDR3 gives the full variable domain: EAGVTQFPSHSVIEKGQTVTLRCDPISGHDNLYWYRRVMGKEIKFLLHFVKESKQDESGMPNNRFLAERTGGTYSTLKVQPAELEDSGVYFCASSQERLAGGQETQYFGPGTRLLVL.

The genes are TRBV10-1 and TRBJ2-1; D is perhaps TRBD1 (5 bases). The V gene lost 2 bases and the J gene lost 9 bases, with 20 bases spanning the gap. The germline CDR1 and CDR2 sequences are WNHNN and SYGVQD (reference sequence). The CDR3 has 16 amino acids. The CDR3 protein is CASSEVVSLGRGEQFF. CDR3 in DNA: TGCGCCAGCAGTGAGGTAGTGTCCTTGGGTAGGGGTGAGCAGTTCTTC.

The chain carries TRBV15 and TRBJ1-2; perhaps TRBD1 as D (6 bases). V lost 0 bases, J lost 5 bases, and 16 bases lay in between. Looked up from germline, CDR1 is LNHNV and CDR2 is YYDKDF (reference sequence). The CDR3 runs to 16 residues. This chain's CDR3 is CATSRDRQAAAYGYTF. In nucleotides, the CDR3 is TGTGCCACCAGCAGAGATCGACAGGCCGCCGCGTATGGCTACACCTTC.

J is TRBJ2-7 and V is TRBV15, with TRBD1 matching over 9 bases. The CDR3 contains 16 residues. The germline V gene encodes CDR1 LNHNV and CDR2 YYDKDF (reference sequence). After removal of 0 bases from V and 7 bases from J, the junction contained 10 bases not matched to a gene. The DNA of the CDR3 is TGTGCCACCAGCAGAGACACCCTAGGGACAGGGAGTGAGCAGTACTTC. It encodes CATSRDTLGTGSEQYF.

The chain joins TRBV2 to TRBJ2-1, with 8 bases matching TRBD2. Germline V gene data show CDR1 as SNHLY and CDR2 as FYNNEI. The CDR3 covers 14 residues. V lost 5 bases, J lost 1 base, and 1 base stayed unmatched. The CDR3 DNA is TGTGCCAGCAGTAAGCGGGAGTCCTACAATGAGCAGTTCTTC. Residues: CASSKRESYNEQFF. Full variable domain (missing parts from reference TRBV2 and TRBJ2-1): EPEVTQTPSHQVTQMGQEVILRCVPISNHLYFYWYRQILGQKVEFLVSFYNNEISEKSEIFDDQFSVERPDGSNFTLKIRSTKLEDSAMYFCASSKRESYNEQFFGPGTRLTVL.

This clone has only a few counts. V and J are TRBV19 and TRBJ2-7, with D tentatively TRBD2 (5 bases). V was trimmed by 3 bases and J by 7 bases, leaving 22 bases between them. This CDR3 contains 16 residues. Germline CDR1 and CDR2: LNHDA and SQIVND (reference sequence). In DNA, the CDR3 is TGTGCCAGTAGTATGATTGGCAGGTCACGACCGGGGGAGCAGTACTTC. Encoded protein: CASSMIGRSRPGEQYF.

The chain couples TRBV4-1 to TRBJ1-4; D is ambiguous. The germline V gene encodes CDR1 MGHRA and CDR2 YSYEKL. This CDR3 region has 15 residues. The V gene lost 3 bases and the J gene lost 0 bases, with 8 bases spanning the gap. Written as DNA, the CDR3 is TGCGCCAGCAGCCAGTCGTCTGCAACTAATGAAAAACTGTTTTTT. Protein product: CASSQSSATNEKLFF.

In its sample, this clone is medium-sized. The V gene is TRBV2, the J gene TRBJ1-5, with D maybe TRBD1 (5 bases). The germline V and J ends were trimmed by 5 bases and 3 bases, with 17 bases remaining between them. CDR3 size: 16 residues. CDR1 and CDR2 (germline): SNHLY, FYNNEI. CDR3 loop: CASSIVQSGNNQPQHF. The CDR3 region has the DNA TGTGCCAGCAGTATTGTTCAGTCAGGGAACAATCAGCCCCAGCATTTT.

The chain joins TRBV19 to TRBJ1-1; D ambiguous. V lost 3 bases and J lost 2, with 13 bases in between. Germline V gene lookup returns CDR1 LNHDA and CDR2 SQIVND (reference sequence). The CDR3 is made up of 15 amino acids. CDR3 loop: CASSIGMAVNTEAFF. CDR3 DNA sequence: TGTGCCAGTAGTATTGGTATGGCCGTAAACACTGAAGCTTTCTTT.

This rearrangement joins TRBV11-2 to TRBJ2-7; no reliable D call. The length of the CDR3 is 14 residues. Germline lookup yields CDR1 SGHAT and CDR2 FQNNGV. V was clipped by 5 bases and J by 3 bases, with 14 bases between them. Here the CDR3 DNA reads TGTGCCAGCAGCGAGCGCCGGGTCCTCTACGAGCAGTACTTC. It is translated as CASSERRVLYEQYF.

This chain links TRBV4-1 with TRBJ1-2; no clear D. The germline V and J ends were trimmed by 0 bases and 8 bases, with 13 bases remaining between them. The CDR3 is 14 amino acids. Germline V lookup: CDR1 MGHRA, CDR2 YSYEKL. CDR3: CASSQDEEVRGYTF. The CDR3 coding sequence is TGCGCCAGCAGCCAAGATGAAGAGGTCCGGGGCTACACCTTC.

This clone came up once. The chain is built from TRBV6-5 and TRBJ2-5, with 8 nucleotides matching TRBD1. Germline CDR1 is MNHEY and CDR2 is SVGAGI. The CDR3 loop spans 15 amino acids. V lost 5 bases to trimming and J lost 3 bases; unmatched junction nucleotides: 8. The CDR3 region has the DNA TGTGCCAGCAGTATCAGGACAGGGAAAAAAGAGACCCAGTACTTC. Its translation is CASSIRTGKKETQYF.

The CDR3 region is CASSLEVWGAANTGELFF. For the CDR3, the DNA is TGTGCCAGCAGCTTAGAAGTGTGGGGAGCGGCGAACACCGGGGAGCTGTTTTTT. The chain uses TRBV13 and TRBJ2-2, with D maybe TRBD2 (5 bases). V was shortened by 1 base and J by 0 bases, with 15 bases between the two germline ends. Germline V gene lookup returns CDR1 PRHDT and CDR2 FYEKMQ (reference sequence). The CDR3 totals 18 residues.

The chain joins TRBV6-1 to TRBJ1-6, with D possibly matching TRBD1 (5 bases). Germline V gene data show CDR1 as MNHNS and CDR2 as SASEGT. The CDR3 totals 15 residues. The V gene lost 5 bases and the J gene lost 5 bases, with 13 bases spanning the gap. CDR3 protein: CASSHNTGDNSPLHF. CDR3 nucleotides: TGTGCCAGCAGTCACAACACAGGAGATAATTCACCCCTCCACTTT.

The chain couples TRBV6-4 to TRBJ2-3; 12 bases are shared with TRBD2. Germline lookup yields CDR1 MRHNA and CDR2 SNTAGT. The CDR3 runs 15 residues. J gave up 4 bases and V 5 bases, and 4 bases lay outside the gene matches. In DNA form, the CDR3 reads TGTGCCAGCAGTAGGACTAGCGGGGAAGCAGATACGCAGTATTTT. This codes for CASSRTSGEADTQYF.

The J gene is TRBJ1-4, the V gene TRBV2; D is possibly TRBD1 (5 bases). The CDR3 has 14 amino acids. Trimming removed 10 bases at V and 4 bases at J, with 16 bases between. In germline, CDR1 is SNHLY, CDR2 FYNNEI. As DNA, the CDR3 is TGTGCCACCTTAATGGAGGGGCTTAATGAAAAACTGTTTTTT. It specifies CATLMEGLNEKLFF.

J is TRBJ2-5 and V is TRBV27; 10 nucleotides align to TRBD1. After removal of 4 bases from V and 5 bases from J, the junction contained 7 bases not matched to a gene. Germline V gene data show CDR1 as MNHEY and CDR2 as SMNVEV (reference sequence). This CDR3 is built from 15 residues. The CDR3 nucleotides are TGTGCCAGCAGTTCCCCACCGGGACAGGGGGAGACCCAGTACTTC. It is translated as CASSSPPGQGETQYF.

The chain uses TRBV4-1 and TRBJ2-5, with TRBD1 as a possible D gene (6 bases). V was shortened by 4 bases and J by 0 bases, with 9 bases between the two germline ends. The CDR3 has 14 amino acids. CDR1 is MGHRA and CDR2 is YSYEKL in the germline V gene. CDR3 amino acids: CASSLDRNQETQYF. DNA for the CDR3: TGCGCCAGCAGCCTTGACAGGAACCAAGAGACCCAGTACTTC.

This chain uses TRBV27 with TRBJ1-3, with 7 positions matching TRBD1. CDR3 length equals 19 residues. With 6 bases clipped from V and 2 bases from J, the junction kept 19 bases outside the gene matches. CDR1 MNHEY and CDR2 SMNVEV come from the germline V gene (reference sequence). CDR3 residues: CASSYPPATGESAGNTIYF. The DNA of the CDR3 is TGTGCCAGCAGCTACCCCCCCGCCACAGGGGAGTCAGCTGGAAACACCATATATTTT.

V and J are TRBV7-3 and TRBJ2-2, with no clear D. Trimming took 5 bases from V and 4 from J, leaving 5 bases between them. The CDR3 is 12 residues long. Per germline, CDR1 SGHTA and CDR2 FQGTGA. The CDR3 region is CASSGFTGELFF. The DNA for the CDR3 is TGTGCCAGCAGCGGCTTCACCGGGGAGCTGTTTTTT.

This clone was observed a single time. The chain uses TRBV5-1 and TRBJ1-1, with D possibly matching TRBD1 (5 bases). The germline V gene has CDR1 SGHRS and CDR2 YFSETQ. The ends were cut back, 3 bases at V and 4 bases at J, with 16 bases in the middle. The CDR3 is 15 amino acids. The CDR3 DNA reads as TGCGCCAGCAGCTCGAGAGTATCCGGGGGCACTGAAGCTTTCTTT. It specifies CASSSRVSGGTEAFF.

This rearrangement joins TRBV6-5 to TRBJ2-5, with D possibly TRBD1 on 5 matching bases. CDR3 size: 15 residues. Germline CDR1 is MNHEY and CDR2 is SVGAGI. V lost 2 bases and J 5 bases, leaving 15 bases between the germline ends. The CDR3 DNA follows: TGTGCCAGCAGTTACGGGGCTCGCCTGACGGAGACCCAGTACTTC. Translated, it gives CASSYGARLTETQYF.

V is TRBV5-6 and J is TRBJ1-2, with D hard to call. The CDR3 consists of 14 residues. CDR1 and CDR2 (germline): SGHDT, YYEEEE. Trimming took off 0 bases at V and 0 bases at J, with 6 bases between the two ends. The CDR3 DNA is TGTGCCAGCAGCTTGGCGGGGTCTAACTATGGCTACACCTTC. Residues: CASSLAGSNYGYTF.